These 10 T cell receptor beta chains share one sample of origin, sequenced in a study of human T cells and chemical hapten exposure. TCRdb analysed the RACE reads with MiXCR anew, one entry per CDR3 protein. Found here are some 38,000 distinct CDR3 sequences, around a tenth of them singletons; the top ten hold 20% to 30%. Time point of the sample: patch test 3, about 24 weeks after DPC sensitization. The treatment denotes: therapeutic diphenylcyclopropenone sensitization with weekly scalp DPC. The total RNA was obtained from whole blood that was not fractionated. Source: whole blood, taken in connection with sensitization to the hapten diphenylcyclopropenone (DPC). These TCRs come from a middle-aged man with alopecia areata. Some clones in this sample may be carry-over from other donors' samples.

This clonotype was counted at least ten times. The V and J genes are TRBV6-6 and TRBJ2-7; the match to TRBD2 covers 13 bases. The V gene's germline CDR1 is MNHNY and CDR2 SVGAGI (reference sequence). The CDR3 has 15 amino acids. V lost 6 bases, J lost 2 bases, and 4 bases stayed unmatched. CDR3 nucleotides: TGTGCCAGCAGAAAGACTAGCGGGAGGCCCTACGAGCAGTACTTC. Its translation: CASRKTSGRPYEQYF.

The V call is TRBV3-1, the J call TRBJ2-7; D is perhaps TRBD2 (6 bases). The CDR3 consists of 12 residues. Between the trimmed V and J ends, which lost 4 bases and 6 bases, there was a span of 10 bases. CDR1 and CDR2 (germline): LGHDT, YNNKEL (reference sequence). CDR3 nucleotide sequence: TGTGCCAGCAGCCCTCAGGGAGGCGAGCAGTACTTC. This encodes CASSPQGGEQYF.

This clonotype was found a few times. The rearrangement links TRBV2 to TRBJ1-4; maybe TRBD1 (5 bases). Germline V lookup: CDR1 SNHLY, CDR2 FYNNEI. CDR3 length: 10 residues. V lost 8 bases, J lost 8 bases, and 6 bases lay in between. CDR3 in DNA: TGTGCCAGCGGGGGGGAAAAACTGTTTTTT. Its translation: CASGGEKLFF.

This clonotype was picked up a small number of times. V and J are TRBV10-3 and TRBJ2-1; 9 positions match TRBD1. The CDR3 contains 14 residues. Germline CDR1 reads ENHRY; CDR2 reads SYGVKD. The V segment lost 5 bases and the J segment 7 bases; nucleotides outside the gene matches: 6. CDR3 DNA sequence: TGTGCCATCAGTCAGGGACAGGGATTGAATGAGCAGTTCTTC. Translation gives CAISQGQGLNEQFF.

This clonotype appeared many times. V usage is TRBV20-1 and J usage is TRBJ2-3; possible D gene TRBD2, 6 bases. Germline CDR1 DFQATT, CDR2 SNEGSKA (reference sequence). Trimming took 5 bases from V and 2 from J, leaving 17 bases between them. The CDR3 runs to 15 residues. In DNA, the CDR3 is TGCAGTGCTTTCTCGGGGGAGCCTTCCACAGATACGCAGTATTTT. It encodes CSAFSGEPSTDTQYF.

The rearrangement uses TRBV28 and TRBJ1-2; possible D gene TRBD1, 5 bases. Germline CDR1 is MDHEN and CDR2 is SYDVKM. The CDR3 length is 14 residues. V was trimmed by 2 bases and J by 2 bases, leaving 9 bases between them. This CDR3 reads CASSLRGTNYGYTF. CDR3 DNA sequence: TGTGCCAGCAGTTTAAGGGGCACCAACTATGGCTACACCTTC.

The chain has TRBV6-1 and TRBJ1-1, with 9 positions matching TRBD1. The junction had 15 bases not matched to a gene; V was cut back by 10 bases and J by 6 bases. This CDR3 region has 15 residues. Germline V CDR1 and CDR2: MNHNS, SASEGT. The CDR3 bases are TGTGCCACCGAACCATTGACAGGGGGTATGGCTGAAGCTTTCTTT. Amino acids: CATEPLTGGMAEAFF.

The V call is TRBV5-1, the J call TRBJ2-2; either TRBD1 or TRBD2 may supply D (5 bases each). The V gene lost 4 bases and the J gene lost 3 bases, with 7 bases spanning the gap. Germline V gene lookup returns CDR1 SGHRS and CDR2 YFSETQ. The CDR3 extends over 13 amino acids. DNA for the CDR3: TGCGCCAGCAGCCAGGGAGACACCGGGGAGCTGTTTTTT. Its translation: CASSQGDTGELFF.

This clonotype has ten or more counts. The rearrangement joins TRBV12-3 or TRBV12-4 to TRBJ2-2; 7 bases map to TRBD2. V lost 6 bases and J lost 9; bases outside the gene matches: 7. This CDR3 contains 13 residues. CDR3 sequence reads: CASSSKREWELFF. In DNA, the CDR3 is TGTGCCAGCAGCTCCAAGCGGGAATGGGAGCTGTTTTTT.

The gene calls are TRBV28 and TRBJ2-3; TRBD2 aligns across 10 bases. CDR1 is MDHEN and CDR2 is SYDVKM in the germline V gene. With V trimmed by 5 bases and J by 3 bases, 5 bases remained unmatched. The CDR3 length is 15 residues. The DNA for the CDR3 is TGTGCCAGCAGTAAAGCGGGAGGGGAGACAGATACGCAGTATTTT. Translation gives CASSKAGGETDTQYF.